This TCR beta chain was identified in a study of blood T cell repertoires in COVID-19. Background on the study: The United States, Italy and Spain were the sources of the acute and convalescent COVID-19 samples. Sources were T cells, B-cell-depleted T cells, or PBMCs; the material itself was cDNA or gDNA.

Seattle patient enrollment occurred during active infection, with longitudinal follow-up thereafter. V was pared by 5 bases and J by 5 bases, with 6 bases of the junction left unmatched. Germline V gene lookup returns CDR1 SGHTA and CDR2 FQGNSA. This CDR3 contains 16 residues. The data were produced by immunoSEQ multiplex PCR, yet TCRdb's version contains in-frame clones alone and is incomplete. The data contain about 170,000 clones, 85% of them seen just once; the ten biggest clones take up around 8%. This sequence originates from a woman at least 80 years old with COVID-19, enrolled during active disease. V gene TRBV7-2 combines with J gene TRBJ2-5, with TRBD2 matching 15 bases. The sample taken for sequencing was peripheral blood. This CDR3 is CASSPKGTSGGETQYF. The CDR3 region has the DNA TGTGCCAGCAGCCCGAAGGGGACTAGCGGGGGGGAGACCCAGTACTTC.